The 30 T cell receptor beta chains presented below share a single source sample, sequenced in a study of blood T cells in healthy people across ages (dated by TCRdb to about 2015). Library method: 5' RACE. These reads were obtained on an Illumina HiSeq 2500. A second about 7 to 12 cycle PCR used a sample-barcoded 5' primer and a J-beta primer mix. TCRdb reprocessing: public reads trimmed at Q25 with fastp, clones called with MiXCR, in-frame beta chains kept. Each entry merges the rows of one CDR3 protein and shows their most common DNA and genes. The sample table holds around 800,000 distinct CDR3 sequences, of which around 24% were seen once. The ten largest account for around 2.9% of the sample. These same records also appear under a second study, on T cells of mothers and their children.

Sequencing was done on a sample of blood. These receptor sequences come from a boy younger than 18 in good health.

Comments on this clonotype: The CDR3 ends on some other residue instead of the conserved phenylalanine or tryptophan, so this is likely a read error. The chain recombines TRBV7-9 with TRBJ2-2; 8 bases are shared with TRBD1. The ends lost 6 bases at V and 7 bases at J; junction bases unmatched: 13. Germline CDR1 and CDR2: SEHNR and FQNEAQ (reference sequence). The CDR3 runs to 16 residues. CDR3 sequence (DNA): TGTGCCAGCAGACGCGGGACAGGCTCAAAACTCGGGGAGCTGTTTCTT. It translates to CASRRGTGSKLGELFL.

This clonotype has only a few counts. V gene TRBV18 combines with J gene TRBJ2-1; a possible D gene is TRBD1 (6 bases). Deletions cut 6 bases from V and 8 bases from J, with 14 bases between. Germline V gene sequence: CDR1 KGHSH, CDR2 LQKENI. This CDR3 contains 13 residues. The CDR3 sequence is CASSLNRDDEQFF. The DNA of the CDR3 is TGTGCCAGCTCCTTAAACAGGGATGATGAGCAGTTCTTC.

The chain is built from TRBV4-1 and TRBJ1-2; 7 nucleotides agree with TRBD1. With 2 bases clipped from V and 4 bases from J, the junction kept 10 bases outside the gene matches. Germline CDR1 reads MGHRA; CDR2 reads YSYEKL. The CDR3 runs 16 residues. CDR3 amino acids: CASSQQTGLGGYGYTF. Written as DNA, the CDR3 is TGCGCCAGCAGCCAACAGACAGGGCTTGGCGGCTATGGCTACACCTTC.

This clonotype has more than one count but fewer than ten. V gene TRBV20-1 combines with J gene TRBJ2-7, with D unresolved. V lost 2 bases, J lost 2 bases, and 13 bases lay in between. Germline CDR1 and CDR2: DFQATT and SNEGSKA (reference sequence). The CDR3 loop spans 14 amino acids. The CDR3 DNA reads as TGCAGTGCTAGAAAGAACAGCAGACCCTACGAGCAGTACTTC. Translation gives CSARKNSRPYEQYF.

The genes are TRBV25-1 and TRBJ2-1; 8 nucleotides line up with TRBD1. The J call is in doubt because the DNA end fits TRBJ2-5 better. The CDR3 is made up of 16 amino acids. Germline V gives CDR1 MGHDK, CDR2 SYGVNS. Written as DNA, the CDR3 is TGTGCCAGCAGTGAAGCCCCAGGGGGCCCGATAGAGACCCAGTACTTC. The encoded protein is CASSEAPGGPIETQYF.

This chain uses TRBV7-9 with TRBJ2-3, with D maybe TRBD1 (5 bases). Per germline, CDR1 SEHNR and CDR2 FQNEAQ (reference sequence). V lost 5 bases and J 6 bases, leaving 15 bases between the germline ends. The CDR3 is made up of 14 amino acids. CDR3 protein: CASSAVGPWDTQYF. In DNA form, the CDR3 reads TGTGCCAGCAGCGCCGTGGGGCCCTGGGATACGCAGTATTTT.

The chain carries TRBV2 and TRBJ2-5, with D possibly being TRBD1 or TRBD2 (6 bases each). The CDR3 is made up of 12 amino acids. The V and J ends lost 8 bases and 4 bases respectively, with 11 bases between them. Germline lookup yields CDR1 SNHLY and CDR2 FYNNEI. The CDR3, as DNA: TGTGCCAGCGGAGGGGGGCGAGAGACCCAGTACTTC. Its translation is CASGGGRETQYF.

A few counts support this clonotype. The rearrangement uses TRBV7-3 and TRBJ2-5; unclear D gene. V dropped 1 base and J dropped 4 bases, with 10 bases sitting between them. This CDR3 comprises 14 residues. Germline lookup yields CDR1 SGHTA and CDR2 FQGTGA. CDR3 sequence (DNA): TGTGCCAGCAGCTTAAACGCACCTGGAGAGACCCAGTACTTC. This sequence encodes CASSLNAPGETQYF.

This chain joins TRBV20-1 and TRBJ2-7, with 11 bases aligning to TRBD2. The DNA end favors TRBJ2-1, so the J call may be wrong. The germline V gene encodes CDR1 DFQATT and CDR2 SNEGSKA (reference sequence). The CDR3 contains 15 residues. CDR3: CSAVAGGFQGDEQFF. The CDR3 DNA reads TGCAGTGCGGTAGCGGGGGGGTTCCAAGGGGATGAGCAGTTCTTC.

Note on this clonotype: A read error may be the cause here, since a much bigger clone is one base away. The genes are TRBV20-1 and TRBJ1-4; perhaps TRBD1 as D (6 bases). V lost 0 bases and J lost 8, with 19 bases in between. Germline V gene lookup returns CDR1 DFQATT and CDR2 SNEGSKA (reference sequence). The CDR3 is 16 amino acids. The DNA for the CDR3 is TGCAGTGCTAGAGATAATGATAGGGGGGAAAGAGAAAAACTGTTTTTT. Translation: CSARDNDRGEREKLFF.

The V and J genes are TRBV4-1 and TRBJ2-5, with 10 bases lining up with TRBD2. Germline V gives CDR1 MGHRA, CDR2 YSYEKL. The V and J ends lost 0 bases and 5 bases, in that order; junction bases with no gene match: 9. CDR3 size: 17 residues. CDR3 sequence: CASSQELAGGSWETQYF. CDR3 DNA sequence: TGCGCCAGCAGCCAAGAATTAGCGGGGGGTTCCTGGGAGACCCAGTACTTC.

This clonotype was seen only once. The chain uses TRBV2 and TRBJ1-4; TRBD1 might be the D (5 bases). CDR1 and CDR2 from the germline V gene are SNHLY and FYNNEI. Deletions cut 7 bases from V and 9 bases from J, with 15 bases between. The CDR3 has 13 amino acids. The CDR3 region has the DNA TGTGCCAGCACCACGGACGGGACGAAAAAACTGTTTTTT. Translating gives CASTTDGTKKLFF.

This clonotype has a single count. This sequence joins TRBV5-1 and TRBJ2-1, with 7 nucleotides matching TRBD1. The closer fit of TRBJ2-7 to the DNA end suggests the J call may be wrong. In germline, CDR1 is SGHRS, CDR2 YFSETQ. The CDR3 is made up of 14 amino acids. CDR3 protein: CASSLSGQDYEQYF. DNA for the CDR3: TGCGCCAGCAGCTTGAGCGGACAGGACTACGAGCAGTACTTC.

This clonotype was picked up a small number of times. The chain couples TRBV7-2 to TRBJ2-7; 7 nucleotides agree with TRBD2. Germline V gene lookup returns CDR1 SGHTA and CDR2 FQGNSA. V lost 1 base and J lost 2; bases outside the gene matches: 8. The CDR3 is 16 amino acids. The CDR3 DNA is TGTGCCAGCAGCTTAGGGTCTAGCGGAAAAGCCTACGAGCAGTACTTC. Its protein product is CASSLGSSGKAYEQYF.

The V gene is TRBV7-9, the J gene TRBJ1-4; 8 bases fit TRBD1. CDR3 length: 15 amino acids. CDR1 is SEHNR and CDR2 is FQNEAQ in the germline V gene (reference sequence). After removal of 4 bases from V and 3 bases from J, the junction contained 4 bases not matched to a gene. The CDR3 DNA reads TGTGCCAGCAGCTCCTACAGGGGGGCTAATGAAAAACTGTTTTTT. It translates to CASSSYRGANEKLFF.

The chain's CDR3 is CASSWTGTIGYNEQFF. Here the CDR3 DNA reads TGTGCCAGCAGCTGGACCGGGACTATCGGTTACAATGAGCAGTTCTTC. The genes are TRBV11-1 and TRBJ2-1, with TRBD2 identical over 7 bases. The CDR3 totals 16 residues. Germline V CDR1 and CDR2: SGHAT, FQDESV (reference sequence). Trimming cost V 4 bases and J 4 bases; bases outside gene matches: 10. Drawing the rest from reference TRBV11-1 and TRBJ2-1, the complete variable domain is EAEVAQSPRYKITEKSQAVAFWCDPISGHATLYWYRQILGQGPELLVQFQDESVVDDSQLPKDRFSAERLKGVDSTLKIQPAELGDSAMYLCASSWTGTIGYNEQFFGPGTRLTVL.

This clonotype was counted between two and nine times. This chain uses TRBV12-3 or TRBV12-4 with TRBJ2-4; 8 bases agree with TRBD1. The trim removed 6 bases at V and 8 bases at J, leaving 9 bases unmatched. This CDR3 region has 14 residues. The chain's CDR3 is CASSKDRDGDIQYF. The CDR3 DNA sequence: TGTGCCAGCAGCAAGGACAGGGACGGGGACATTCAGTACTTC.

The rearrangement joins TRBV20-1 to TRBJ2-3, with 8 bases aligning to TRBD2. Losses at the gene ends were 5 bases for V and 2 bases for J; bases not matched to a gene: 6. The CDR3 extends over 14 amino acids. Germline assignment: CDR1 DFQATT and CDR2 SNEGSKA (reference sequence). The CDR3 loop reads CSAGIAGNTDTQYF. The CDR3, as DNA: TGCAGTGCTGGGATAGCGGGGAACACAGATACGCAGTATTTT.

The CDR3 nucleotides read TGTGCCAGCAGCCAAGTCGTACAGCCCCGGGGAGCGTATGGCTACACCTTC. This codes for CASSQVVQPRGAYGYTF. The rearrangement uses TRBV3-1 and TRBJ1-2; D not resolved. The CDR3 runs 17 residues. Germline CDR1 is LGHDT and CDR2 is YNNKEL (reference sequence). Trimming stripped 1 base from V and 5 bases from J, with 20 bases between.

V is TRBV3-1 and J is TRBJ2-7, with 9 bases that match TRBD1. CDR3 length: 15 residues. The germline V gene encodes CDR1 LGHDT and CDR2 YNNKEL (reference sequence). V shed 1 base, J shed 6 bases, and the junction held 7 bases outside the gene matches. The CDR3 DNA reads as TGTGCCAGCAGCCAAGCGGGACAGGGAAGGGCCGAGCAGTACTTC. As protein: CASSQAGQGRAEQYF.

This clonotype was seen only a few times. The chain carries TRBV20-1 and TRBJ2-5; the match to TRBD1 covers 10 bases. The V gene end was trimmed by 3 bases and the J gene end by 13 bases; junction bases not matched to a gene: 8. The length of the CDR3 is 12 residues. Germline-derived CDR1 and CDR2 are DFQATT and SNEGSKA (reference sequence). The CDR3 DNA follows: TGCAGTGCTAGCCGACAGGGGGCTGTGCTGTACTTC. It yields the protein CSASRQGAVLYF.

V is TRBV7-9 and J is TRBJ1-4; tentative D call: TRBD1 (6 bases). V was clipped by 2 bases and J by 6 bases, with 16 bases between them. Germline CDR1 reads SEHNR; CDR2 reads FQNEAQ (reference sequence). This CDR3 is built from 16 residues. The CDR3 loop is CASSLSPGARDEKLFF. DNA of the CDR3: TGTGCCAGCAGCTTATCACCGGGGGCGAGGGATGAAAAACTGTTTTTT.

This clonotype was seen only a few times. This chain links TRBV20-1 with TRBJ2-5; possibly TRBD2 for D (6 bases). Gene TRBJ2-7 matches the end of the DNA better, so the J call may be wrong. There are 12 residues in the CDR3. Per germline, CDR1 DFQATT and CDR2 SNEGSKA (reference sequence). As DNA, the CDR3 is TGCAGTTCCTCCGCGGGGCCCTACGAGCAGTACTTC. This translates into CSSSAGPYEQYF.

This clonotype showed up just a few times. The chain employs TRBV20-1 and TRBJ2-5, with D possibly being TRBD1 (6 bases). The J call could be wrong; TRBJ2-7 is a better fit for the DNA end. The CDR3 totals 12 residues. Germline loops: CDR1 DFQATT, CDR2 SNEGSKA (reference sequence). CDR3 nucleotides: TGCAGTACAACGGGACAAACCTACGAGCAGTACTTC. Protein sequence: CSTTGQTYEQYF.

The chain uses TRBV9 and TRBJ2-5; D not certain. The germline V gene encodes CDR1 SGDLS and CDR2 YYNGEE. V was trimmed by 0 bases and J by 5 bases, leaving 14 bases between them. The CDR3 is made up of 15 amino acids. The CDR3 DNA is TGTGCCAGCAGCGTAGCCGGCGACGTGGGGGAGACCCAGTACTTC. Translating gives CASSVAGDVGETQYF.

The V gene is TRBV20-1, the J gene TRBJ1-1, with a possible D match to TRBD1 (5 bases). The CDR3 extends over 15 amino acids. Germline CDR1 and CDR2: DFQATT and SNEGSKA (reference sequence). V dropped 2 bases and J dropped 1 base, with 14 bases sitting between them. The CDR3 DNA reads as TGCAGTGCTAGACCCCACGGGACCTCGAACACTGAAGCTTTCTTT. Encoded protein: CSARPHGTSNTEAFF.

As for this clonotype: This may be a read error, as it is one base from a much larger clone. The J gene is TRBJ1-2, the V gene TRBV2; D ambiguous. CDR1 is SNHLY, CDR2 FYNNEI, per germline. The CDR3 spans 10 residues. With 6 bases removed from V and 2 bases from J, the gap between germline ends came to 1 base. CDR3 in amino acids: CASRNYGYTF. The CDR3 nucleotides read TGTGCCAGCAGAAACTATGGCTACACCTTC.

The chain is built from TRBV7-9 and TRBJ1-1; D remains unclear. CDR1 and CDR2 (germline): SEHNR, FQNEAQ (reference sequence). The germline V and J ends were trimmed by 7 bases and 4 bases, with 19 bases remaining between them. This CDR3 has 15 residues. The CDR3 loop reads CASTFQEVLTTEAFF. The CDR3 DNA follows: TGTGCCAGCACCTTTCAGGAGGTCTTGACCACTGAAGCTTTCTTT. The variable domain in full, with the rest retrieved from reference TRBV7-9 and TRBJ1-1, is DTGVSQNPRHKITKRGQNVTFRCDPISEHNRLYWYRQTLGQGPEFLTYFQNEAQLEKSRLLSDRFSAERPKGSFSTLEIQRTEQGDSAMYLCASTFQEVLTTEAFFGQGTRLTVV.

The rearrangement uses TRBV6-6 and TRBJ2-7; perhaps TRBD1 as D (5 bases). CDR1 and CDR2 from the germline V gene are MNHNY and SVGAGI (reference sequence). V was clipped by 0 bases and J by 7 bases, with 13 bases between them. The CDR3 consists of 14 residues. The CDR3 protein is CASSYSPGFAEQYF. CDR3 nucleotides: TGTGCCAGCAGTTACTCCCCAGGGTTTGCGGAGCAGTACTTC.

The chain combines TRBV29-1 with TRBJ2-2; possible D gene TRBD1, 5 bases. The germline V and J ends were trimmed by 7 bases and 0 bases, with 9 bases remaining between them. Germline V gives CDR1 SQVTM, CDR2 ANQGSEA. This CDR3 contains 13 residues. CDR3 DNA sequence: TGCAGCGGCAGGGAAGCGAACACCGGGGAGCTGTTTTTT. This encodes CSGREANTGELFF.